This entry concerns a single T cell receptor beta chain. The CDR3 is 12 residues long. The trim removed 5 bases at V and 7 bases at J, leaving 2 bases unmatched. Germline V gene sequence: CDR1 SNHLY, CDR2 FYNNEI. The sample's time point: neoterminal ileum biopsy at postoperative endoscopy, about 6 months after surgery. Some clones are missing from TCRdb's copy, which holds only in-frame ones; the method was immunoSEQ multiplex PCR. This sample has about 62,000 clones, with around nine tenths found just once. The data were taken from a study of T cell repertoires in ileal Crohn's disease. Sequencing was performed on ileal tissue. The TCR was taken from an adult with Crohn's disease. The gene calls are TRBV2 and TRBJ1-1; 9 nucleotides match TRBD1. Here the CDR3 reads CASSPDRGEAFF. In nucleotides, the CDR3 is TGTGCCAGCAGTCCGGACAGGGGTGAAGCTTTCTTT.